Below are 9 T cell receptor beta chains sequenced from a single sample in a study of blood T cell repertoires in COVID-19. The protocol was immunoSEQ multiplex PCR, while the TCRdb copy is restricted to in-frame clones and leaves out a portion. This repertoire shows about 230,000 clones, 84% found once; its top ten account for 1.2% to 1.5%. The specimen was peripheral blood. These receptor sequences come from a woman aged 40 to 49 who had recovered from COVID-19.

This clone was observed a few times. The V gene is TRBV27, the J gene TRBJ1-1; 7 bases match TRBD1. Germline loops: CDR1 MNHEY, CDR2 SMNVEV (reference sequence). Trimming removed 5 bases from V and 1 base from J; junction bases left unmatched: 4. This CDR3 spans 14 amino acids. In DNA, the CDR3 is TGTGCCAGCAGTGCCAACAGGGGGAACACTGAAGCTTTCTTT. Protein product: CASSANRGNTEAFF.

V and J are TRBV12-3 or TRBV12-4 and TRBJ1-2, with unresolved D. This CDR3 region has 13 residues. V shed 1 base and J shed 4 bases, with 7 bases lying between them. CDR3 amino acids: CASSLDTAYGYTF. CDR3 DNA: TGTGCCAGCAGTTTAGACACCGCCTATGGCTACACCTTC.

This chain connects TRBV9 to TRBJ1-3; a possible D gene is TRBD1 (5 bases). This CDR3 has 14 residues. Germline V gene data show CDR1 as SGDLS and CDR2 as YYNGEE. Trimming stripped 0 bases from V and 4 bases from J, with 8 bases between. DNA for the CDR3: TGTGCCAGCAGCGTAGCAGGGATAGGAAACACCATATATTTT. It translates to CASSVAGIGNTIYF.

The gene calls are TRBV3-1 (or the pseudogene TRBV3-2) and TRBJ1-6, with 7 nucleotides matching TRBD1. With V trimmed by 3 bases and J by 14 bases, 19 bases remained unmatched. The germline CDR1 and CDR2 sequences are LGHDT and YNNKEL (reference sequence). There are 17 residues in the CDR3. This CDR3 reads CASSHLQGLGIGATLHF. The CDR3 nucleotides read TGTGCCAGCAGCCATCTACAGGGGCTCGGGATCGGTGCCACCCTCCACTTT.

The J gene is TRBJ2-2, the V gene TRBV10-3; D possibly corresponds to TRBD1 (6 bases). Trimming removed 2 bases from V and 0 bases from J, with 7 bases in between. Germline CDR1 is ENHRY and CDR2 is SYGVKD. This CDR3 is 15 amino acids long. The CDR3, as DNA: TGTGCCATCAGTGAGGAGGGGGCGAACACCGGGGAGCTGTTTTTT. Protein sequence: CAISEEGANTGELFF.

This chain uses TRBV3-1 (or the pseudogene TRBV3-2) with TRBJ1-1, with no clear D. Trimming took off 0 bases at V and 7 bases at J, with 9 bases between the two ends. In germline, CDR1 is LGHDT, CDR2 YNNKEL (reference sequence). The CDR3 has 13 residues. In DNA, the CDR3 is TGTGCCAGCAGCCAAGACAGCGGCCTTGAAGCTTTCTTT. This gives the protein CASSQDSGLEAFF.

J is TRBJ1-2 and V is TRBV7-8; 7 nucleotides agree with TRBD1. CDR1 is SGHVS, CDR2 FQNEAQ, per germline. V trimming: 5 bases; J trimming: 5 bases; junction bases outside the gene matches: 8. The CDR3 totals 14 residues. The CDR3 bases are TGTGCCAGCAGCCGCGGGGACAGTGTTTATGGCTACACCTTC. Residues: CASSRGDSVYGYTF.

The rearrangement uses TRBV7-9 and TRBJ1-1, with D hard to call. Germline V gene data show CDR1 as SEHNR and CDR2 as FQNEAQ (reference sequence). CDR3 length: 13 residues. Trimming cost V 2 bases and J 4 bases, with 8 bases left between them. DNA for the CDR3: TGTGCCAGCAGCTTATGGTCGGGCACTGAAGCTTTCTTT. This translates into CASSLWSGTEAFF.

The genes are TRBV6-1 and TRBJ1-4, with a possible D match to TRBD1 (6 bases). This CDR3 has 14 amino acids. Between the trimmed V and J ends, which lost 3 bases and 9 bases, there was a span of 14 bases. Germline lookup yields CDR1 MNHNS and CDR2 SASEGT. CDR3 nucleotides: TGTGCCAGCAGTGATGTAGATTGGGACAAAAAACTGTTTTTT. Translated: CASSDVDWDKKLFF.